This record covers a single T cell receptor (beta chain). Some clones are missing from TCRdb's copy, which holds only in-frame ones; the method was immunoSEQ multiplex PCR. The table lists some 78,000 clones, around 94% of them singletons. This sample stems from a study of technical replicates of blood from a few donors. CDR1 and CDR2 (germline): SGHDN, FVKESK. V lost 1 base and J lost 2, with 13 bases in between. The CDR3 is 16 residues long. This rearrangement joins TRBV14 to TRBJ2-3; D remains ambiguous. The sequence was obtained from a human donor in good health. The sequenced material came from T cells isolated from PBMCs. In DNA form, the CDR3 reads TGTGCCAGCAGCCAAGCCCTCCACGCTAACACAGATACGCAGTATTTT. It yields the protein CASSQALHANTDTQYF.